One sample yielded the 21 T cell receptor beta chains listed below, sequenced in a study of OX40 agonist ivuxolimab in advanced cancers. Here immunoSEQ multiplex PCR was the method, and the copy in TCRdb shows in-frame clones only, minus some. The sample includes around 45,000 clones, about 80% of them seen just once. Sequenced material: CD4+ or CD8+ T cells sorted from blood, taken in a trial of the OX40 agonist ivuxolimab. These TCRs come from an adult with an advanced solid tumor such as melanoma, head and neck, liver or kidney cancer.

The CDR3 DNA is TGCGCCAGCAGGGCGCGACGTGGGGTCGGAGATACGCAGTATTTT. This gives the protein CASRARRGVGDTQYF. The chain has TRBV10-2 and TRBJ2-3; D ambiguous. V gave up 6 bases and J gave up 5 bases, with 18 bases separating them. The CDR3 has 15 amino acids. CDR1 and CDR2 from the germline V gene are WSHSY and SAAADI.

V is TRBV2 and J is TRBJ1-1, with unresolved D. Germline assignment: CDR1 SNHLY and CDR2 FYNNEI. CDR3 length equals 12 residues. V was clipped by 7 bases and J by 4 bases, with 10 bases between them. CDR3 loop: CASKDPVTEAFF. The CDR3 bases are TGTGCCAGCAAGGACCCAGTCACTGAAGCTTTCTTT. Full variable domain (missing parts from reference TRBV2 and TRBJ1-1): EPEVTQTPSHQVTQMGQEVILRCVPISNHLYFYWYRQILGQKVEFLVSFYNNEISEKSEIFDDQFSVERPDGSNFTLKIRSTKLEDSAMYFCASKDPVTEAFFGQGTRLTVV.

V usage is TRBV5-1 and J usage is TRBJ2-5; 10 nucleotides agree with TRBD2. Trimming removed 0 bases from V and 1 base from J; junction bases left unmatched: 3. Germline CDR1 and CDR2: SGHRS and YFSETQ. The CDR3 runs to 16 residues. This CDR3 reads CASSLEPSGGQETQYF. The CDR3 nucleotides read TGCGCCAGCAGCTTGGAACCTAGCGGGGGCCAAGAGACCCAGTACTTC.

This clone is a singleton in its sample. The chain employs TRBV30 and TRBJ1-5; 8 bases are shared with TRBD1. CDR1 and CDR2 (germline): GTSNPN, SVGIG (reference sequence). This CDR3 comprises 15 residues. V lost 3 bases and J lost 4; bases outside the gene matches: 8. CDR3 bases: TGTGCCTGGAGGCCCCCCGGACAGGGAAATCAGCCCCAGCATTTT. Its translation: CAWRPPGQGNQPQHF.

By sample share, this clone is medium-sized (0.01 to 0.1%). The chain is built from TRBV5-1 and TRBJ2-7, with D tentatively TRBD2 (6 bases). V lost 0 bases, J lost 6 bases, and 16 bases lay in between. The CDR3 extends over 15 amino acids. Germline loops: CDR1 SGHRS, CDR2 YFSETQ. The CDR3 reads CASSLAAGSLSEQYF. As DNA, the CDR3 is TGCGCCAGCAGCTTGGCGGCCGGGAGTTTATCCGAGCAGTACTTC.

This sequence joins TRBV30 and TRBJ1-3, with D unresolved. Germline loops: CDR1 GTSNPN, CDR2 SVGIG (reference sequence). The CDR3 sequence is 14 residues long. V shed 2 bases and J shed 0 bases, with 8 bases lying between them. CDR3 loop: CAWSLTISGNTIYF. CDR3 in DNA: TGTGCCTGGAGTCTGACAATCTCTGGAAACACCATATATTTT.

The chain combines TRBV6-9 with TRBJ2-1; TRBD2 agrees at 7 bases. This CDR3 comprises 14 residues. J was trimmed by 6 bases and V by 2 bases; bases with no gene match: 4. From germline, CDR1 is MNHGY and CDR2 SVAAGI. The CDR3 coding sequence is TGTGCCAGCAGTTATAGCACGGGAGGCAATGAGCAGTTCTTC. Its protein is CASSYSTGGNEQFF.

The V gene is TRBV2, the J gene TRBJ2-7; no definite D call. V lost 7 bases and J lost 12, with 16 bases in between. Germline V gene sequence: CDR1 SNHLY, CDR2 FYNNEI. The CDR3 length is 11 residues. Written as DNA, the CDR3 is TGTGCCAGCACCCCGAAGGTGACGGCGTACTTC. Encoded protein: CASTPKVTAYF.

This clone was detected a few times. V is TRBV29-1 and J is TRBJ1-1; D is unclear. The germline CDR1 and CDR2 sequences are SQVTM and ANQGSEA. V was pared by 1 base and J by 6 bases, with 18 bases between. The CDR3 consists of 15 residues. The CDR3 reads CSVEVSGVGGPEAFF. The CDR3 bases are TGCAGCGTTGAAGTTTCGGGTGTCGGAGGCCCTGAAGCTTTCTTT.

This chain connects TRBV19 to TRBJ2-7; 7 bases are a match to TRBD1. V dropped 3 bases and J dropped 4; count of bases not matched to a gene: 6. The germline V gene has CDR1 LNHDA and CDR2 SQIVND (reference sequence). The CDR3 runs to 14 residues. The CDR3, as DNA: TGTGCCAGTAGTATCGCAGGGGGTGGTTACGAGCAGTACTTC. Protein product: CASSIAGGGYEQYF.

The chain uses TRBV27 and TRBJ2-7; maybe TRBD2 (6 bases). V shed 2 bases and J shed 4 bases, with 21 bases lying between them. CDR3 length equals 17 residues. Germline CDR1 reads MNHEY; CDR2 reads SMNVEV (reference sequence). CDR3 bases: TGTGCCAGCAGTTTAAGGGGCGCTATAGCGGCCCAATACGAGCAGTACTTC. Translating it yields CASSLRGAIAAQYEQYF.

The chain employs TRBV5-4 and TRBJ1-6; no reliable D call. The CDR3 is 16 amino acids. Germline loops: CDR1 SGHNT, CDR2 YYREEE (reference sequence). Trimming pared 4 bases from V and 0 bases from J, leaving 11 bases between. The CDR3 DNA follows: TGTGCCAGCAGCCTATCGGGGAGCTCCTATAATTCACCCCTCCACTTT. It yields the protein CASSLSGSSYNSPLHF. The full variable domain, with the rest looked up from reference TRBV5-4 and TRBJ1-6, is ETGVTQSPTHLIKTRGQQVTLRCSSQSGHNTVSWYQQALGQGPQFIFQYYREEENGRGNFPPRFSGLQFPNYSSELNVNALELDDSALYLCASSLSGSSYNSPLHFGNGTRLTVT.

V gene TRBV7-2 combines with J gene TRBJ2-3; 8 bases are a match to TRBD2. Germline trimming cut 10 bases from V and 5 bases from J; bases unmatched to any gene: 14. The CDR3 contains 15 residues. Germline CDR1 and CDR2: SGHTA and FQGNSA. CDR3 DNA sequence: TGTGCCATCGGGGGGAGTAGCGGGGTCGGAGATACGCAGTATTTT. It is translated as CAIGGSSGVGDTQYF.

This sequence joins TRBV28 and TRBJ2-7; D not resolved. CDR1 and CDR2 from the germline V gene are MDHEN and SYDVKM. This CDR3 is 13 amino acids long. With 7 bases removed from V and 3 bases from J, the gap between germline ends came to 13 bases. The CDR3 spells CASTRHAIYEQYF. The CDR3 coding sequence is TGTGCCAGCACCAGACATGCCATCTACGAGCAGTACTTC.

The chain employs TRBV28 and TRBJ2-7; 9 nucleotides match TRBD1. Germline V gene data show CDR1 as MDHEN and CDR2 as SYDVKM. This CDR3 spans 13 amino acids. V lost 6 bases to trimming and J lost 0 bases; unmatched junction nucleotides: 0. CDR3 loop: CASRTGGSYEQYF. CDR3 in DNA: TGTGCCAGCAGGACAGGGGGCTCCTACGAGCAGTACTTC.

This clone was observed once. The chain carries TRBV4-2 and TRBJ2-1; D gene ambiguous. The CDR3 has 17 residues. The germline V gene has CDR1 LGHNA and CDR2 YNFKEQ. V was trimmed by 4 bases and J by 0 bases, leaving 16 bases between them. CDR3 sequence: CASSPESGRSSYNEQFF. The CDR3 DNA sequence: TGTGCCAGCAGCCCGGAATCCGGCAGGAGCTCCTACAATGAGCAGTTCTTC.

The chain employs TRBV5-4 and TRBJ2-3; 8 nucleotides match TRBD2. J lost 3 bases, V lost 0 bases, and 9 bases had no gene match. The CDR3 length is 17 residues. The germline V gene encodes CDR1 SGHNT and CDR2 YYREEE (reference sequence). The CDR3 loop is CASSLAGLAGITDTQYF. The CDR3 DNA follows: TGTGCCAGCAGCTTGGCCGGGTTAGCGGGAATAACAGATACGCAGTATTTT.

This sequence joins TRBV4-3 and TRBJ2-3; maybe TRBD1 (6 bases). Trimming took 5 bases from V and 1 from J, leaving 10 bases between them. Germline V lookup: CDR1 LGHNA, CDR2 YSLEER. The CDR3 covers 14 residues. CDR3 sequence: CASSLSGGTDTQYF. CDR3 DNA: TGCGCCAGCAGCTTATCAGGGGGCACAGATACGCAGTATTTT.

A word on this clone: This sample includes further DNA sequences coding for the same CDR3. This rearrangement joins TRBV28 to TRBJ1-5, with D perhaps TRBD1 (5 bases). The CDR3 has 14 amino acids. With 7 bases removed from V and 6 bases from J, the gap between germline ends came to 16 bases. Per the germline V gene, CDR1 is MDHEN and CDR2 is SYDVKM. CDR3 nucleotide sequence: TGTGCCAGCACTCCTTTTTCGGGGGTTCAGCCCCAGCATTTT. It translates to CASTPFSGVQPQHF. The entire variable domain, with the rest obtained from reference TRBV28 and TRBJ1-5, is as follows: DVKVTQSSRYLVKRTGEKVFLECVQDMDHENMFWYRQDPGLGLRLIYFSYDVKMKEKGDIPEGYSVSREKKERFSLILESASTNQTSMYLCASTPFSGVQPQHFGDGTRLSIL.

The chain is built from TRBV19 and TRBJ1-1, with D perhaps matching TRBD1 (5 bases). Germline lookup yields CDR1 LNHDA and CDR2 SQIVND (reference sequence). Trimming shortened V by 1 base and J by 6 bases, and 9 bases separated the two germline ends. The length of the CDR3 is 13 residues. CDR3 sequence reads: CASSIVGRAEAFF. CDR3 nucleotide sequence: TGTGCCAGTAGTATAGTGGGACGGGCTGAAGCTTTCTTT.

V gene TRBV5-4 combines with J gene TRBJ2-7, with D hard to call. V shed 10 bases and J shed 3 bases, with 11 bases lying between them. This CDR3 is built from 11 residues. Germline V gene data show CDR1 as SGHNT and CDR2 as YYREEE (reference sequence). CDR3 sequence (DNA): TGTGCCTGGATGAGCTTCTACGAGCAGTACTTC. This sequence encodes CAWMSFYEQYF.